The text below deals with one TCR beta chain. No antigen is known for it. The same CDR3 also results from other DNA sequences found in this sample. The data were taken from a study of PD-1 blockade in classical Hodgkin lymphoma. The CDR3 is 14 amino acids. From germline, CDR1 is MDHEN and CDR2 SYDVKM. V gave up 0 bases and J gave up 1 base, with 6 bases separating them. Time point of the sample: newly diagnosed, previously untreated cHL patient sample. Comparators were PBMCs taken from newly diagnosed, untreated classical Hodgkin lymphoma. Sequencing used immunoSEQ multiplex PCR; TCRdb keeps in-frame clones, though not all of them. Altogether tens of thousands of clones are present, approximately 91% being singletons, with the ten largest covering around 5.1%. Overall study results and limits: Baseline TCR diversity was reportedly lower in newly diagnosed patients than healthy donors. What drove the repertoire differences, possibly disease activity or prior therapy, has not been defined.

The sample was peripheral blood mononuclear cells (PBMCs). The source of this sequence is a human donor with classical Hodgkin lymphoma. V gene TRBV28 combines with J gene TRBJ1-1; no reliable D call. CDR3 nucleotides: TGTGCCAGCAGTTTATGGGAGGCGAACACTGAAGCTTTCTTT. Encoded protein: CASSLWEANTEAFF.